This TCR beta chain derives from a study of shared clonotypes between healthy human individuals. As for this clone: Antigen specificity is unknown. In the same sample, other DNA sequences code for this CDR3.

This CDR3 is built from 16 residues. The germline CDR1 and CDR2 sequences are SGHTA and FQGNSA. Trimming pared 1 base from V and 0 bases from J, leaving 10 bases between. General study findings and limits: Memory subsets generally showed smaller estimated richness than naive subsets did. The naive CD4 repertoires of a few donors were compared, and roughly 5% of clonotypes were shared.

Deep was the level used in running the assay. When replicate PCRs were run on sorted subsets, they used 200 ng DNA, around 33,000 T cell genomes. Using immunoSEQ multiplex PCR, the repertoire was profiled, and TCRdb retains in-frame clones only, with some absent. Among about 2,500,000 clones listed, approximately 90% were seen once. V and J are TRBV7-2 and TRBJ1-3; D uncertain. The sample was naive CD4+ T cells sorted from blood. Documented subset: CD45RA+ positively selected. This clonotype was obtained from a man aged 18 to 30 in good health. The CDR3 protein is CASSLGPGVSGNTIYF. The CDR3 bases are TGTGCCAGCAGCTTAGGTCCGGGCGTCTCTGGAAACACCATATATTTT.